This T cell receptor beta chain appears in the sequencing data of a study of CD4 T cells in relation to SARS-CoV-2 and coronaviruses. Across the study: The restricting HLA molecule for shared crossreactive spike epitopes was mapped.

Study-level results: Memory recall responses, not primary responses primed in culture, are what the assay detects. Crossreactive clones expanded significantly less to SARS-CoV-2 than monoreactive clones.

A note on this clone: The antigen is undetermined.

V lost 3 bases and J lost 6; bases outside the gene matches: 6. Germline values: CDR1 SGHDT, CDR2 YYEEEE. The CDR3 has 15 amino acids. Unexposed donor CD4+ T cells date from about 2011-2018, before the COVID-19 pandemic. Measured with immunoSEQ multiplex PCR; TCRdb has only the in-frame clones, and not every one. The sample includes 55,000 to 75,000 clones, 85% to 90% of them seen just once. The sequencing sample was made of memory CD4+ T cells from PBMCs. This sequence originates from a human donor in good health. The gene calls are TRBV5-6 and TRBJ1-4; 9 positions match TRBD1. The CDR3 region is CASSWDRDNYEKLFF. The CDR3, as DNA: TGTGCCAGCAGCTGGGACAGGGATAACTATGAAAAACTGTTTTTT.